A single sample gave rise to the 28 T cell receptor beta chains below, sequenced in a study of Ad26.COV2.S vaccination and SARS-CoV-2 variants. Using immunoSEQ multiplex PCR, the repertoire was profiled, and TCRdb retains in-frame clones only, with some absent. There are 400,000 to 450,000 clones in the sample; 75% to 95% occur only once, and roughly an eighth lies in the top ten. Treatment described: approximately 18 received Ad26.COV2.S at low or high dose, single or two shots; roughly five received placebo; per-sample allocation not given. Vaccine and placebo recipients were sampled on day 63 after the first injection. Sequencing was performed on peripheral blood, taken in a trial of Ad26.COV2.S vaccine versus placebo. These receptors came from a person between 18 and 60 years old who received the Ad26.COV2.S COVID-19 vaccine or a placebo.

The V and J genes are TRBV5-1 and TRBJ2-3; maybe TRBD2 (5 bases). With 0 bases removed from V and 2 bases from J, the gap between germline ends came to 10 bases. Germline assignment: CDR1 SGHRS and CDR2 YFSETQ. This CDR3 spans 15 amino acids. The CDR3 region is CASSLDGLTTDTQYF. The CDR3 DNA follows: TGCGCCAGCAGCTTGGATGGACTTACCACAGATACGCAGTATTTT.

The V gene is TRBV7-9, the J gene TRBJ1-4, with no clear D. Germline CDR1 is SEHNR and CDR2 is FQNEAQ (reference sequence). The CDR3 has 14 residues. Trimming cost V 3 bases and J 7 bases, with 12 bases left between them. The CDR3 DNA reads TGTGCCAGCAGCTTCGAGGGAGGACGTGAAAAACTGTTTTTT. Translation gives CASSFEGGREKLFF.

The chain combines TRBV28 with TRBJ2-3, with TRBD2 matching over 7 bases. Germline assignment: CDR1 MDHEN and CDR2 SYDVKM. This CDR3 has 16 residues. The V segment lost 5 bases and the J segment 4 bases; nucleotides outside the gene matches: 12. The CDR3 bases are TGTGCCAGCAGTCCCCAACGGGGAGGGGCGGCAGATACGCAGTATTTT. Residues: CASSPQRGGAADTQYF.

The chain links TRBV18 to TRBJ2-7; D not resolved. The V gene's germline CDR1 is KGHSH and CDR2 LQKENI. The V gene lost 5 bases and the J gene lost 3 bases, with 14 bases spanning the gap. This CDR3 is built from 14 residues. The CDR3 DNA follows: TGTGCCAGCTCAGCTTCCCCAGATAACTACGAGCAGTACTTC. It is translated as CASSASPDNYEQYF. The full variable domain, completed using reference TRBV18 and TRBJ2-7, is NAGVMQNPRHLVRRRGQEARLRCSPMKGHSHVYWYRQLPEEGLKFMVYLQKENIIDESGMPKERFSAEFPKEGPSILRIQQVVRGDSAAYFCASSASPDNYEQYFGPGTRLTVT.

The CDR3 loop reads CASSEFRATNEKLFF. CDR3 sequence (DNA): TGTGCCAGCAGTGAATTCCGCGCAACTAATGAAAAACTGTTTTTT. The chain uses TRBV6-1 and TRBJ1-4; D not resolved. V lost 2 bases to trimming and J lost 0 bases, with 7 bases between them. Germline CDR1 and CDR2: MNHNS and SASEGT. The CDR3 runs 15 residues.

This sequence joins TRBV11-2 and TRBJ2-7; 7 nucleotides align to TRBD2. The junction had 6 bases not matched to a gene; V was cut back by 5 bases and J by 5 bases. The germline V gene has CDR1 SGHAT and CDR2 FQNNGV. CDR3 length equals 13 residues. DNA of the CDR3: TGTGCCAGCAGCCAACTAGCGTCCCACGAGCAGTACTTC. Amino acid sequence: CASSQLASHEQYF.

The genes are TRBV14 and TRBJ2-1; 10 bases match TRBD2. Trimming took 4 bases from V and 6 from J; bases not matched to a gene: 12. The CDR3 totals 17 residues. Germline V CDR1 and CDR2: SGHDN, FVKESK. CDR3 DNA sequence: TGTGCCAGCAGCCCAAGGGCTAGCGGGAGTTATGGCAATGAGCAGTTCTTC. Its protein is CASSPRASGSYGNEQFF.

The chain joins TRBV2 to TRBJ2-1, with D unresolved. The CDR3 is made up of 14 amino acids. In germline, CDR1 is SNHLY, CDR2 FYNNEI. Trimming cost V 8 bases and J 1 base, with 12 bases left between them. The CDR3 spells CASLAEISYNEQFF. Here the CDR3 DNA reads TGTGCCAGCTTGGCCGAGATATCCTACAATGAGCAGTTCTTC.

The V call is TRBV19, the J call TRBJ2-2; weak D call: TRBD2 (5 bases). Trimming left V 2 bases short and J 5 bases short, with 9 bases between. From germline, CDR1 is LNHDA and CDR2 SQIVND (reference sequence). The CDR3 runs 14 residues. The CDR3 protein is CASSIIASTGELFF. As DNA, the CDR3 is TGTGCCAGTAGTATAATAGCGTCAACCGGGGAGCTGTTTTTT.

The chain uses TRBV7-2 and TRBJ2-2, with TRBD2 as a possible D gene (5 bases). Trimming cost V 5 bases and J 0 bases, with 10 bases left between them. The CDR3 contains 15 residues. Germline CDR1 reads SGHTA; CDR2 reads FQGNSA. CDR3 in DNA: TGTGCCAGCAGCCTCGGGATATCGAACACCGGGGAGCTGTTTTTT. This codes for CASSLGISNTGELFF.

In DNA, the CDR3 is TGTGCCAGTAGTAGCAGGACTAGCGGGTTTTGGGAGACCCAGTACTTC. As protein: CASSSRTSGFWETQYF. The V call is TRBV19, the J call TRBJ2-5, with 11 nucleotides matching TRBD2. The CDR3 is made up of 16 amino acids. V was pared by 4 bases and J by 5 bases, with 9 bases of the junction left unmatched. Germline CDR1 reads LNHDA; CDR2 reads SQIVND (reference sequence).

The V call is TRBV10-3, the J call TRBJ1-1; 7 nucleotides line up with TRBD1. This CDR3 comprises 13 residues. V lost 7 bases to trimming and J lost 2 bases; unmatched junction nucleotides: 4. Germline loops: CDR1 ENHRY, CDR2 SYGVKD. CDR3 amino acids: CAITDRANTEAFF. The CDR3 DNA follows: TGTGCCATCACCGACAGGGCAAACACTGAAGCTTTCTTT.

V is TRBV14 and J is TRBJ2-5; 7 bases agree with TRBD2. CDR3 length equals 15 residues. J gave up 3 bases and V 5 bases, and 9 bases lay outside the gene matches. CDR1 is SGHDN and CDR2 is FVKESK in the germline V gene. The CDR3 reads CASSRREVVEETQYF. The CDR3 coding sequence is TGTGCCAGCAGCAGACGGGAGGTCGTTGAAGAGACCCAGTACTTC.

This chain joins TRBV12-3 or TRBV12-4 and TRBJ2-1, with D perhaps TRBD1 or TRBD2 (5 bases each). The V and J ends lost 3 bases and 6 bases respectively, with 9 bases between them. The CDR3 sequence is 13 residues long. As DNA, the CDR3 is TGTGCCAGCAGTTTGGGACCTCGCAATGAGCAGTTCTTC. Its translation: CASSLGPRNEQFF.

The J gene is TRBJ2-2, the V gene TRBV27; a weak D match, TRBD2 (6 bases). Per the germline V gene, CDR1 is MNHEY and CDR2 is SMNVEV (reference sequence). V dropped 8 bases and J dropped 4 bases, with 11 bases sitting between them. The CDR3 spans 13 residues. CDR3 in amino acids: CASGGTITGELFF. For the CDR3, the DNA is TGTGCCAGCGGGGGGACGATCACCGGGGAGCTGTTTTTT.

The chain couples TRBV28 to TRBJ2-7; no definite D call. The CDR3 loop spans 10 amino acids. Germline V gene sequence: CDR1 MDHEN, CDR2 SYDVKM. The V end was cut by 8 bases, the J end by 3 bases, with 5 bases between. The CDR3 nucleotides are TGTGCCAGCGGATACTACGAGCAGTACTTC. This codes for CASGYYEQYF.

The chain couples TRBV10-1 to TRBJ1-5; D is undetermined. V lost 4 bases, J lost 3 bases, and 7 bases lay in between. The CDR3 is made up of 13 amino acids. Per the germline V gene, CDR1 is WNHNN and CDR2 is SYGVQD (reference sequence). Here the CDR3 DNA reads TGCGCCAGCAGTGCTGGGTACAATCAGCCCCAGCATTTT. Protein product: CASSAGYNQPQHF.

The rearrangement uses TRBV6-5 and TRBJ2-7; D perhaps matches TRBD1 (6 bases). Germline CDR1 and CDR2: MNHEY and SVGAGI. V lost 1 base and J 7 bases, leaving 11 bases between the germline ends. There are 13 residues in the CDR3. The CDR3 region is CASSYFTGTEQYF. The DNA for the CDR3 is TGTGCCAGCAGTTACTTCACCGGGACAGAGCAGTACTTC.

The V call is TRBV2, the J call TRBJ2-1; 16 nucleotides align to TRBD2. CDR3 length equals 16 residues. Losses at the gene ends were 6 bases for V and 5 bases for J; bases not matched to a gene: 4. The germline V gene encodes CDR1 SNHLY and CDR2 FYNNEI. In DNA form, the CDR3 reads TGTGCCAGCAGCGGGACTAGCGGGAGGGTCGACAATGAGCAGTTCTTC. Translation gives CASSGTSGRVDNEQFF.

The rearrangement joins TRBV6-5 to TRBJ1-5; D ambiguous. The germline V gene has CDR1 MNHEY and CDR2 SVGAGI. The CDR3 sequence is 15 residues long. Trimming pared 6 bases from V and 0 bases from J, leaving 12 bases between. CDR3 amino acids: CASSPNWNSNQPQHF. Written as DNA, the CDR3 is TGTGCCAGCAGCCCCAACTGGAATAGCAATCAGCCCCAGCATTTT.

The chain carries TRBV3-1 (or the pseudogene TRBV3-2) and TRBJ2-7; D may correspond to TRBD1 or TRBD2 (5 bases each). The CDR3 is made up of 16 amino acids. V lost 4 bases and J 0 bases, leaving 16 bases between the germline ends. In germline, CDR1 is LGHDT, CDR2 YNNKEL (reference sequence). CDR3 residues: CASSRFGGRASYEQYF. The CDR3 DNA reads TGTGCCAGCAGCCGTTTTGGGGGAAGGGCCTCCTACGAGCAGTACTTC.

The rearrangement uses TRBV30 and TRBJ2-7; 11 bases agree with TRBD2. V was clipped by 2 bases and J by 3 bases; unmatched bases: 6. This CDR3 spans 15 amino acids. Germline V lookup: CDR1 GTSNPN, CDR2 SVGIG (reference sequence). This chain's CDR3 is CAWSTGLAGLYEQYF. Here the CDR3 DNA reads TGTGCCTGGAGTACCGGACTAGCGGGTCTCTACGAGCAGTACTTC.

CDR3 nucleotides: TGTGCCAGTAGTCCCGGGACAGGAGGCGGCTACACCTTC. Amino acid sequence: CASSPGTGGGYTF. J is TRBJ1-2 and V is TRBV19; 8 positions match TRBD1. The CDR3 contains 13 residues. Germline CDR1 and CDR2: LNHDA and SQIVND (reference sequence). V trimming: 5 bases; J trimming: 8 bases; junction bases outside the gene matches: 7.

This clone was seen once. V usage is TRBV5-1 and J usage is TRBJ1-1; a weak D match, TRBD1 (6 bases). Trimming took off 1 base at V and 2 bases at J, with 9 bases between the two ends. Looked up from germline, CDR1 is SGHRS and CDR2 is YFSETQ. CDR3 size: 14 residues. CDR3 bases: TGCGCCAGCAGCTTGTCACAGGGAAACACTGAAGCTTTCTTT. It is translated as CASSLSQGNTEAFF.

The genes are TRBV25-1 and TRBJ1-4; no firm D call. The germline V and J ends were trimmed by 6 bases and 0 bases, with 2 bases remaining between them. Germline-derived CDR1 and CDR2 are MGHDK and SYGVNS. The CDR3 covers 12 residues. CDR3 bases: TGTGCCAGCAGGGCAACTAATGAAAAACTGTTTTTT. The encoded protein is CASRATNEKLFF. Drawing the rest from reference TRBV25-1 and TRBJ1-4, the complete variable domain is EADIYQTPRYLVIGTGKKITLECSQTMGHDKMYWYQQDPGMELHLIHYSYGVNSTEKGDLSSESTVSRIRTEHFPLTLESARPSHTSQYLCASRATNEKLFFGSGTQLSVL.

This chain uses TRBV7-3 with TRBJ2-1; TRBD1 agrees at 7 bases. In germline, CDR1 is SGHTA, CDR2 FQGTGA. The CDR3 extends over 13 amino acids. With V trimmed by 5 bases and J by 8 bases, 6 bases remained unmatched. In DNA, the CDR3 is TGTGCCAGCAGCCGCAGACAGGGATATGAGCAGTTCTTC. Translating it yields CASSRRQGYEQFF.

The chain couples TRBV6-2 or TRBV6-3 to TRBJ1-5, with a tentative D call TRBD1 (5 bases). The germline V gene has CDR1 MNHEY and CDR2 SVGEGT. The germline V and J ends were trimmed by 2 bases and 1 base, with 9 bases remaining between them. The CDR3 length is 15 residues. In nucleotides, the CDR3 is TGTGCCAGCAGTTACGATGGGGGGAGCAATCAGCCCCAGCATTTT. Translating gives CASSYDGGSNQPQHF.

The chain carries TRBV12-3 or TRBV12-4 and TRBJ2-7, with 7 bases fitting TRBD2. This CDR3 comprises 13 residues. V was pared by 5 bases and J by 3 bases, with 4 bases of the junction left unmatched. In DNA form, the CDR3 reads TGTGCCAGCAGTCCCCGGACTAGCTACGAGCAGTACTTC. It is translated as CASSPRTSYEQYF.